At least ten counts were recorded for the clone carrying this T cell receptor (beta chain). The antigen remains undetermined. This sample is drawn from a study of T-cell memory formation after mild COVID-19. Study background: In these data, TCR clusters were largely donor specific. Findings and caveats of the study: Chiefly within CM and EM were the contracting CD4+ clones; CD8+ ones were within EMRA. Several responding clones turned up in pre-infection memory, indicating that cross-reactive memory may have taken part. CD4+ bias marked clones expanding day 15 to 37, unlike balanced contracting clones.

Trimming cost V 5 bases and J 5 bases; bases outside gene matches: 10. Germline lookup yields CDR1 SGHAT and CDR2 FQNNGV. The CDR3 extends over 16 amino acids. Each CDR3 protein is one row after TCRdb ran MiXCR on the 5' RACE reads. The sample carries 100,000 to 120,000 distinct CDR3 sequences, roughly a sixth recorded once. The sequenced sample was PBMCs or a T cell subset sorted from them (not recorded which). This TCR was recovered from a man aged 18 to 30 who had mild COVID-19 (a few samples of this study predate the infection). Cell type and time point are not known. The rearrangement joins TRBV11-2 to TRBJ2-3; 10 bases match TRBD2. CDR3 residues: CASSPLAGAEGDTQYF. CDR3 nucleotide sequence: TGTGCCAGCAGCCCCCTAGCGGGGGCCGAGGGAGATACGCAGTATTTT.